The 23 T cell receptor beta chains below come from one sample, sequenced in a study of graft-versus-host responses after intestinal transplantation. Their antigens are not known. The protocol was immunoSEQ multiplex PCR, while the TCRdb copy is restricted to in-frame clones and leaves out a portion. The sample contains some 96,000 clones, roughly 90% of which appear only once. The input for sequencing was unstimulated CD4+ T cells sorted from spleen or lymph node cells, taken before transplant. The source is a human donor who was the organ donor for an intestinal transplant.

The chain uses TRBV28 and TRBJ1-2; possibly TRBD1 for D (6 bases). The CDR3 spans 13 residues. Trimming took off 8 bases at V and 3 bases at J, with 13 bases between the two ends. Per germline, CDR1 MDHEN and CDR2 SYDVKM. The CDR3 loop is CASLQGSDYGYTF. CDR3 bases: TGTGCCAGCTTACAGGGATCAGACTATGGCTACACCTTC.

In nucleotides, the CDR3 is TGTGCCAGCAGTGTAAATACAGGGAGGCGGGGTGGCTACACCTTC. Encoded protein: CASSVNTGRRGGYTF. This chain connects TRBV28 to TRBJ1-2; possibly TRBD1 for D (6 bases). The V end was cut by 5 bases, the J end by 7 bases, with 20 bases between. The germline CDR1 and CDR2 sequences are MDHEN and SYDVKM. The CDR3 contains 15 residues.

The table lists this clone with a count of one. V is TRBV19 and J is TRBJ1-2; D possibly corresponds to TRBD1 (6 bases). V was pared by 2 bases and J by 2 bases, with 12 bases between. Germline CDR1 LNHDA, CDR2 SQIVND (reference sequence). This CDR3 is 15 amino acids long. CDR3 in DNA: TGTGCCAGTAGTATAAGGGGGGCGCAGAACTATGGCTACACCTTC. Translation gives CASSIRGAQNYGYTF.

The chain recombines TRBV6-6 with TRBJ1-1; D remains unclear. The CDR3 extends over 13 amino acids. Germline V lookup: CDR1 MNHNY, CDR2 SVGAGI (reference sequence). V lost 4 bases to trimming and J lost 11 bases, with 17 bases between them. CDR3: CASSSPPPGLAFF. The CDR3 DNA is TGTGCCAGCAGTTCCCCCCCGCCTGGTCTGGCTTTCTTT.

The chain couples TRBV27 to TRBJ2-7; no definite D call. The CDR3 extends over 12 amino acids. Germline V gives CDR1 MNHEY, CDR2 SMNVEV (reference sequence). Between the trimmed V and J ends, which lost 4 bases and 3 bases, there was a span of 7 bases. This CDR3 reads CASSSTGYEQYF. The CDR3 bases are TGTGCCAGCAGTTCCACCGGCTACGAGCAGTACTTC.

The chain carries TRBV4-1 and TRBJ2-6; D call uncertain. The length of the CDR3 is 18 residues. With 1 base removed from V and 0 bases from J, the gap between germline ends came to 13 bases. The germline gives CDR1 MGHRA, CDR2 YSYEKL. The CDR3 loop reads CASSQVVKGYSGANVLTF. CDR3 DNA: TGCGCCAGCAGCCAAGTAGTAAAGGGTTACTCTGGGGCCAACGTCCTGACTTTC.

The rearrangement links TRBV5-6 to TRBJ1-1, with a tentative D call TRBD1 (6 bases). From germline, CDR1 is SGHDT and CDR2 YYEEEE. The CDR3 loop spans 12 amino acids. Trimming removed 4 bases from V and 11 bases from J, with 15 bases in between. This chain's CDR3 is CASSVTWGAAFF. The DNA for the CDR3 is TGTGCCAGCAGCGTAACGTGGGGGGCGGCTTTCTTT.

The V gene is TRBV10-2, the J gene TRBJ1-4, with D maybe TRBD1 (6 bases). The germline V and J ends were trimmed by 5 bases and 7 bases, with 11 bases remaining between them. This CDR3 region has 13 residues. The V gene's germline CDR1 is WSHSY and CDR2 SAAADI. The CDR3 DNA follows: TGCGCCAGCAGTCCTCAGGGGAGTGAAAAACTGTTTTTT. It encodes CASSPQGSEKLFF.

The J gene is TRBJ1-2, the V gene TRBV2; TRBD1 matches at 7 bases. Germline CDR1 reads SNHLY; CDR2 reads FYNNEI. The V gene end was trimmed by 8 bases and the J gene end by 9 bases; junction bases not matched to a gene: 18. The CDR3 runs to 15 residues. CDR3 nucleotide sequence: TGTGCCAGCCGACAGGGAGCCACGATACAGAGCAGCTACACCTTC. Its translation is CASRQGATIQSSYTF.

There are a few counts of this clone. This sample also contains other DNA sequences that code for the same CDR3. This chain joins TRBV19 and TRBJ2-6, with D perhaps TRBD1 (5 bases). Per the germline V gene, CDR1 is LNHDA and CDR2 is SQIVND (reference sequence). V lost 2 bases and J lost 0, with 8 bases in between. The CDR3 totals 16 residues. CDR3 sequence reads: CASSILQGSGANVLTF. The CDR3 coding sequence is TGTGCCAGTAGTATACTTCAGGGCTCTGGGGCCAACGTCCTGACTTTC.

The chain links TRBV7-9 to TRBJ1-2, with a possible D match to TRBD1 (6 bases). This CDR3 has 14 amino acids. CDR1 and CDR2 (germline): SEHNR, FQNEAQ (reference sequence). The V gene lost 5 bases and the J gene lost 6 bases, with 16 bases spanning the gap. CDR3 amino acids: CASSEQGKKDGYTF. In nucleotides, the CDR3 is TGTGCCAGCAGCGAACAGGGAAAGAAGGATGGCTACACCTTC.

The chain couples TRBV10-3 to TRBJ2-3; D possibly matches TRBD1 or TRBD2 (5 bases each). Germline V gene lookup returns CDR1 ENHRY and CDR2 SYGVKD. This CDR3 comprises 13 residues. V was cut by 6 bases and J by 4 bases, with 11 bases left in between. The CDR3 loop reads CAIRGAGSDTQYF. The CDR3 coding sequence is TGTGCCATCAGGGGAGCAGGGTCAGATACGCAGTATTTT.

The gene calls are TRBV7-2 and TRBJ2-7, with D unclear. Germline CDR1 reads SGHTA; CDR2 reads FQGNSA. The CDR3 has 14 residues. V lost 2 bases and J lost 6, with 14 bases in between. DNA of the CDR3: TGTGCCAGCAGCTTAAGTTCCGGGCTTGGCGAGCAGTACTTC. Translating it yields CASSLSSGLGEQYF.

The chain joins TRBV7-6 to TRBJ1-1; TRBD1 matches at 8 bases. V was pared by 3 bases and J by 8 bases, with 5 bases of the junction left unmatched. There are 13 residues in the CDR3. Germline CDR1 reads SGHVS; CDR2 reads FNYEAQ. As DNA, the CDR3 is TGTGCCAGCAGCTTTCGGACAGGGACCGAAGCTTTCTTT. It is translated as CASSFRTGTEAFF.

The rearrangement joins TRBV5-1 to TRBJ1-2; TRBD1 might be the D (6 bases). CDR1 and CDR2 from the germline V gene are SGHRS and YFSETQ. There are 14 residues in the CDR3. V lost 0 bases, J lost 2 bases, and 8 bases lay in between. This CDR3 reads CASSLDRANYGYTF. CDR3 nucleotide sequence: TGCGCCAGCAGCTTGGACAGGGCAAACTATGGCTACACCTTC.

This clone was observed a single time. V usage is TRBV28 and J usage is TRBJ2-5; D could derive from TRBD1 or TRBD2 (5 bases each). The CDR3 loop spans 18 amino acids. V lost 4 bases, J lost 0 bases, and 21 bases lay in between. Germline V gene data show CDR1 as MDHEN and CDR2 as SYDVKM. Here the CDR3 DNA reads TGTGCCAGCAGTTCTCCCGGGACCCGACTTTTGTACCAAGAGACCCAGTACTTC. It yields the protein CASSSPGTRLLYQETQYF.

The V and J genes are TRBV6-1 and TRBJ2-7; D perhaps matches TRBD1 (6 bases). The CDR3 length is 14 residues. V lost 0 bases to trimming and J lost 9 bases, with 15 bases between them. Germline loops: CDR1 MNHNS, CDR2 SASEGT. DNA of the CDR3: TGTGCCAGCAGTGAAGCGGGGACACCGTCAGGGCAGTACTTC. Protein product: CASSEAGTPSGQYF.

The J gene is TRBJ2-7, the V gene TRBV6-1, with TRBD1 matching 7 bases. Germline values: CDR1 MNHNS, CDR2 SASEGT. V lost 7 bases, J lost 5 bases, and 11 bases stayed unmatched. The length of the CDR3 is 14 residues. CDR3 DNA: TGTGCCAGCAATGACAGGGCCTGGGGCGACGAGCAGTACTTC. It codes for CASNDRAWGDEQYF.

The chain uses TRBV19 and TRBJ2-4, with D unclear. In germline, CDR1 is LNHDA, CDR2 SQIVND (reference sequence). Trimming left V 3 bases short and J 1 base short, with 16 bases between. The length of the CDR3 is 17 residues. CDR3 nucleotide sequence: TGTGCCAGTAGTATGGATTTGGCTATAGGTGCCAAAAACATTCAGTACTTC. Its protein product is CASSMDLAIGAKNIQYF.

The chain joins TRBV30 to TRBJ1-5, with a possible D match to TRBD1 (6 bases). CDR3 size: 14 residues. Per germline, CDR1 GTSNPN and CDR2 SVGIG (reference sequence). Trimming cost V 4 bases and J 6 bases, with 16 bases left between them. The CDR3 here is CAWTKSGVGQPQHF. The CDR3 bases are TGTGCCTGGACCAAGTCAGGGGTTGGTCAGCCCCAGCATTTT. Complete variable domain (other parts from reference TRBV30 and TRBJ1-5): SQTIHQWPATLVQPVGSPLSLECTVEGTSNPNLYWYRQAAGRGLQLLFYSVGIGQISSEVPQNLSASRPQDRQFILSSKKLLLSDSGFYLCAWTKSGVGQPQHFGDGTRLSIL.

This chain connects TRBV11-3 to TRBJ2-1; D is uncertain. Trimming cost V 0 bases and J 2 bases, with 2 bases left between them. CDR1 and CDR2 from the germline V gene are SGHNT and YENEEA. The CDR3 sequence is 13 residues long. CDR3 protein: CASSLDTYNEQFF. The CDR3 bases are TGTGCCAGCAGCTTAGACACCTACAATGAGCAGTTCTTC.

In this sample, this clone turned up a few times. The CDR3 here is CASSRNTGELNYGYTF. The CDR3 DNA sequence: TGCGCCAGCAGCCGCAATACAGGGGAATTAAACTATGGCTACACCTTC. The rearrangement uses TRBV4-1 and TRBJ1-2; the match to TRBD1 covers 7 bases. The CDR3 contains 16 residues. The trim removed 4 bases at V and 2 bases at J, leaving 10 bases unmatched. Germline V lookup: CDR1 MGHRA, CDR2 YSYEKL.

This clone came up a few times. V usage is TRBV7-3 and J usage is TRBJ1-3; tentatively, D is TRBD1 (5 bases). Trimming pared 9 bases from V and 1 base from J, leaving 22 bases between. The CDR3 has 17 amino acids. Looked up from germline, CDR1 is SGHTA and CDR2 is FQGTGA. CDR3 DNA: TGTGCCAGGGGGCCGGGCAGCCGAATTAGGTCTGGAAACACCATATATTTT. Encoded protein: CARGPGSRIRSGNTIYF.